The clone carrying this T cell receptor beta chain was observed a handful of times. This sample was included in a study of blood T cell repertoires in COVID-19. About the research overall: T cells, B-cell-depleted T cells, or PBMCs supplied cDNA or gDNA.

After removal of 5 bases from V and 11 bases from J, the junction contained 13 bases not matched to a gene. The CDR3 extends over 15 amino acids. Germline V CDR1 and CDR2: LNHDA, SQIVND (reference sequence). Methods used by the authors: Using reference gene primer amplification, nucleated cell counts were estimated. Method: immunoSEQ multiplex PCR; TCRdb's copy keeps in-frame clones and lacks some. V and J calls plus clone size are reproduced from that table; the DNA served to infer D and trimming. The sample includes more than 130,000 clones, less than 85% seen only once; the top ten take approximately 9%.

J is TRBJ1-4 and V is TRBV19, with 8 bases lining up with TRBD1. The sequencing sample was made of peripheral blood. The receptor comes from a woman at least 80 years old in a cohort sampled during active or convalescent COVID-19. As DNA, the CDR3 is TGTGCCAGTAGTCTTAAAACAGGGGGTGAGCTCAAACTGTTTTTT. It codes for CASSLKTGGELKLFF. Variable domain in full (rest from reference TRBV19 and TRBJ1-4): DGGITQSPKYLFRKEGQNVTLSCEQNLNHDAMYWYRQDPGQGLRLIYYSQIVNDFQKGDIAEGYSVSREKKESFPLTVTSAQKNPTAFYLCASSLKTGGELKLFFGSGTQLSVL.